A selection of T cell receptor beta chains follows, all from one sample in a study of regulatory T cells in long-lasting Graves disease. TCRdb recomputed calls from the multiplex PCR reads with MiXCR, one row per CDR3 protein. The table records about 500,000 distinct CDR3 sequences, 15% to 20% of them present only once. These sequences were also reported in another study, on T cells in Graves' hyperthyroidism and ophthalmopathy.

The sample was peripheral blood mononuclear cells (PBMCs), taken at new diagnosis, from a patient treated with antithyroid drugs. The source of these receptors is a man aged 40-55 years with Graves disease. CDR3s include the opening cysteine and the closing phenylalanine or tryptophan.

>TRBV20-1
CSAMGLAGVFTDTQYF
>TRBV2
CASSLAAAYYNEQFF
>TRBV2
CASRERLGVSYEQYF
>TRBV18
CASAGFQETQYF
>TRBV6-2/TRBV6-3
CASRTSGTTDTQYF
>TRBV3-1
CASSSSRSSYNEQFF
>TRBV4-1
CASSQVGESEKLFF
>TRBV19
CASRSKDRGGTGELFF
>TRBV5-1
CASIHTARDRGVQPQHF
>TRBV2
CASSDLALAQQETQYF
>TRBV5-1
CASSFMTAQLNIQYF
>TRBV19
CASSLFPGETQYF
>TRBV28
CASSFLGGWETQYF
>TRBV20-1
CSARDQETAETQYF
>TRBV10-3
CAISDTGGTQYF
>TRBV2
CASTEPLANKETQYF
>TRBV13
CASSWRVSTEETQYF
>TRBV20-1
CSARGGRGSQETQYF
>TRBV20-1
CSARKLAGALEQFF
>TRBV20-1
CSVRAAGVSYEQYF
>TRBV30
CAWTRNFGELFF
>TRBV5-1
CASSKDSYGYTF
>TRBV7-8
CASSPRRDEQFF
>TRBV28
CASQPGQGTNEQYF
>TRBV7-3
CASSPNSGRASYNEQFF
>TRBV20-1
CSASIGKAQGYEQYF
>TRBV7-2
CASSLPKGRAGTDTQYF
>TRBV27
CASSQTGHEQYF
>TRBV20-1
CSARDLEGGADTQYF
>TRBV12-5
CASGLGQNQPQHF
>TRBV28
CASSSPIQGGYTF
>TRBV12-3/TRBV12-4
CASSHPLGRSYNEQFF
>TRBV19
CASGLGEQFF